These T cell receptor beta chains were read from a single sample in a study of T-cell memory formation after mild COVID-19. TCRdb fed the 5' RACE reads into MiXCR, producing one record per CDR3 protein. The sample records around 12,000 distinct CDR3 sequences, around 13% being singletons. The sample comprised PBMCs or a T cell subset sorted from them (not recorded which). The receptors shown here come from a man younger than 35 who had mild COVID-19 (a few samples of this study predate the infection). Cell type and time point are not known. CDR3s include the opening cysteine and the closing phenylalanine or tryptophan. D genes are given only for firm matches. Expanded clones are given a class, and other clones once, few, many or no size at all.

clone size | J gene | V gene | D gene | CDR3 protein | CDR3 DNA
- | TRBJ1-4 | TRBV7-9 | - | CASSLSGSINEKLFF | TGTGCCAGCAGCCTGTCGGGCAGCATTAATGAAAAACTGTTTTTT
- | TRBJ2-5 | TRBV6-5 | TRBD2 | CASRILAGAPDETQYF | TGTGCCAGCAGAATACTAGCGGGGGCCCCGGATGAGACCCAGTACTTC
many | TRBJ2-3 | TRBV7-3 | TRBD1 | CASSPRTGPNTDTQYF | TGTGCCAGCAGCCCGCGGACAGGCCCTAACACAGATACGCAGTATTTT
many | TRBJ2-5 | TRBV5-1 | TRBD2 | CASSLSAGGFETQYF | TGCGCCAGCAGCTTGTCAGCGGGGGGGTTCGAGACCCAGTACTTC
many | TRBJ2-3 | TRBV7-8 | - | CASSVLTSTDTQYF | TGTGCCAGCAGCGTACTAACTAGCACAGATACGCAGTATTTT
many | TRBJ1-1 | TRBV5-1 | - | CASSLAPGKGLPYRRAFF | TGCGCCAGCAGCTTGGCCCCCGGGAAGGGCCTTCCATACCGTCGCGCTTTCTTT
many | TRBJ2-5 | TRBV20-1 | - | CSGGPETQYF | TGCAGTGGGGGCCCAGAGACCCAGTACTTC
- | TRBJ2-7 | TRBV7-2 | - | CASSLVSGAGEQYF | TGTGCCAGCAGCTTAGTGTCGGGGGCCGGCGAGCAGTACTTC
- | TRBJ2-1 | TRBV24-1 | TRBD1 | CATSDKTNRGQSSYNEQFF | TGTGCCACCAGTGATAAGACGAACAGGGGGCAGAGCTCCTACAATGAGCAGTTCTTC
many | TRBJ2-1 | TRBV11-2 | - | CASSLAVRVGGEQFF | TGTGCCAGCAGCTTAGCGGTCCGTGTGGGTGGGGAGCAGTTCTTC
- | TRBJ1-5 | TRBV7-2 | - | CASSRELNQPQHF | TGTGCCAGCAGCCGCGAATTGAATCAGCCCCAGCATTTT
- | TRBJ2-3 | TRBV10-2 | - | CASSDSGRKNTQYF | TGCGCCAGCAGTGATTCGGGGAGAAAGAATACGCAGTATTTT
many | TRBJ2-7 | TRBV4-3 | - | CASSQDFATYSYEQYF | TGCGCCAGCAGCCAAGATTTTGCGACTTACTCCTACGAGCAGTACTTC
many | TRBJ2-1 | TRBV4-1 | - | CASSQEGVNEQFF | TGCGCCAGCAGCCAAGAAGGGGTCAATGAGCAGTTCTTC
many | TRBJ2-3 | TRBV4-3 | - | CASSQGTPGEDTQYF | TGCGCCAGCAGCCAAGGCACCCCAGGGGAAGATACGCAGTATTTT
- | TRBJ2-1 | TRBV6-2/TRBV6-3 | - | CASSYGNEQFF | TGTGCCAGCAGTTACGGCAATGAGCAGTTCTTC
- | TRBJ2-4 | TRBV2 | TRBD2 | CASSVVLREGRAKNIQYF | TGTGCCAGCAGTGTTGTTCTCCGGGAGGGTAGGGCCAAAAACATTCAGTACTTC
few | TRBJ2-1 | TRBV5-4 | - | CASTLDTYNEQFF | TGTGCCAGCACCCTAGACACATACAATGAGCAGTTCTTC
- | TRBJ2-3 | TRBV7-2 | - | CASSSPPRRSGESLLDTDTQYF | TGTGCCAGCAGCTCACCGCCCCGTCGCTCGGGCGAGTCGCTTCTCGACACAGATACGCAGTATTTT
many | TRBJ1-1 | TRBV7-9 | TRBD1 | CASSPRRDRGTEAFF | TGTGCCAGCAGCCCTCGTCGGGACAGGGGCACTGAAGCTTTCTTT
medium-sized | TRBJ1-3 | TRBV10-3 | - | CAIMRDTTGNTIYF | TGTGCCATCATGAGGGATACGACTGGAAACACCATATATTTT
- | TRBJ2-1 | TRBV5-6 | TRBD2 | CASSLETSPRHEQFF | TGTGCCAGCAGCTTGGAGACTAGCCCTCGACATGAGCAGTTCTTC
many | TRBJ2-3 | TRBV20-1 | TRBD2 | CSASSSSGDFTDTQYF | TGCAGTGCTAGTTCGTCTAGCGGAGACTTCACAGATACGCAGTATTTT
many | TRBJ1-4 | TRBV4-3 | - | CASSQEAEVGEKLFF | TGCGCCAGCAGCCAAGAGGCGGAAGTCGGGGAAAAACTGTTTTTT
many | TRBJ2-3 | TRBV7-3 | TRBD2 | CASSLVLAGGLDTQYF | TGTGCCAGCAGCTTAGTTCTAGCGGGGGGCCTAGATACGCAGTATTTT
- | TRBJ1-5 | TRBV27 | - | CASRDGGLGQPQHF | TGTGCCAGCAGGGACGGGGGTTTAGGTCAGCCCCAGCATTTT
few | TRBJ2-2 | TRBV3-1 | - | CASSRYWAGIHTGELFF | TGTGCCAGCAGCCGTTATTGGGCAGGAATCCACACCGGGGAGCTGTTTTTT
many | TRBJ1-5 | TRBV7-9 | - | CASSRDTLRSTQHF | TGTGCCAGCAGCCGGGACACCCTCCGTTCAACCCAGCATTTT
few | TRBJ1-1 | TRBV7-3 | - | CASSLSGVTEAFF | TGTGCCAGCAGCTTATCGGGGGTTACTGAAGCTTTCTTT
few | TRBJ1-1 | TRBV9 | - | CASSAGGGNTEAFF | TGTGCCAGCAGCGCGGGGGGCGGAAACACTGAAGCTTTCTTT
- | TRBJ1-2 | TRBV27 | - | CASSLGGRNYGYTF | TGTGCCAGCAGTCTGGGTGGGAGGAACTATGGCTACACCTTC
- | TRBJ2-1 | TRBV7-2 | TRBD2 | CASSLGTSGRREQFF | TGTGCCAGCAGCTTAGGGACTAGCGGGAGGCGTGAGCAGTTCTTC
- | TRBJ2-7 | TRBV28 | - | CASSSPGQGGSGEYF | TGTGCCAGCAGTTCACCCGGACAGGGAGGGAGTGGGGAGTACTTC
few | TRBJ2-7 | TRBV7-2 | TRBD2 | CASSLAWGGYYEQYF | TGTGCCAGCAGCTTAGCGTGGGGGGGGTACTACGAGCAGTACTTC
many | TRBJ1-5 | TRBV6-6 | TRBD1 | CASSYSGTGRRQPQHF | TGTGCCAGCAGTTACTCCGGGACAGGAAGGAGGCAGCCCCAGCATTTT
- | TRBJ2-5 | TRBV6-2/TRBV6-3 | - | CASSSLETQYF | TGTGCCAGCAGTTCGTTAGAGACCCAGTACTTC
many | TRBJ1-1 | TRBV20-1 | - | CSALGGEAFF | TGCAGTGCTTTAGGGGGTGAAGCTTTCTTT
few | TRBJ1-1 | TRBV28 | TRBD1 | CASSNLPAPTGASTEAFF | TGTGCCAGCAGTAACCTACCGGCCCCTACAGGGGCGAGCACTGAAGCTTTCTTT
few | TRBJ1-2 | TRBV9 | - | CASSPLSAWDYGYTF | TGTGCCAGCAGCCCCCTTAGTGCGTGGGACTATGGCTACACCTTC
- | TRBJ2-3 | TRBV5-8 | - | CASSLVVRVGDTQYF | TGTGCCAGCAGCTTGGTTGTCAGAGTGGGAGATACGCAGTATTTT
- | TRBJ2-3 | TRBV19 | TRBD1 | CASRTTGGTDTQYF | TGTGCCAGTAGAACGACAGGGGGCACAGATACGCAGTATTTT
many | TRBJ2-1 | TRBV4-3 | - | CASSPRLDYNEQFF | TGCGCCAGCAGCCCCAGACTAGACTACAATGAGCAGTTCTTC
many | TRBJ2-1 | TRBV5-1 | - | CASRSTPGFNEQFF | TGCGCCAGCAGGTCGACCCCCGGATTCAATGAGCAGTTCTTC